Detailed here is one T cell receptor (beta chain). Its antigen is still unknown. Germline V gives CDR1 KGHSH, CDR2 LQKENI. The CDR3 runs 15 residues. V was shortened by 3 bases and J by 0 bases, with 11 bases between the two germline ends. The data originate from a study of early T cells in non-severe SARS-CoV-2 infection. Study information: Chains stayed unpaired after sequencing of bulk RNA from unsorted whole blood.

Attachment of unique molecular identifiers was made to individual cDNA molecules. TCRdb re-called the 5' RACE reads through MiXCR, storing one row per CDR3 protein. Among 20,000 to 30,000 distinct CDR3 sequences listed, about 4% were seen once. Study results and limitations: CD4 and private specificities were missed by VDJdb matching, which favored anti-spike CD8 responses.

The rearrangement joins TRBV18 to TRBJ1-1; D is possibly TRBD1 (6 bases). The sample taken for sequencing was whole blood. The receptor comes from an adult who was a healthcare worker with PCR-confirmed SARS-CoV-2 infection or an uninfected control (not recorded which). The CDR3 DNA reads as TGTGCCAGCTCACCCGGGACATTTGTGAACACTGAAGCTTTCTTT. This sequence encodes CASSPGTFVNTEAFF.